The entry below describes one T cell receptor (beta chain). The target antigen is unknown. Specified treatment: around 19 received Ad26.COV2.S at low or high dose, single or two shots; 5 received placebo; per-sample allocation not given. Sampling happened 63 days after the first vaccine or placebo injection. The donor was a Boston adult aged 18-55 years. Assay used: immunoSEQ multiplex PCR; TCRdb lists only in-frame clones, some missing. This sample has hundreds of thousands of clones, with 75% to 90% found just once. Trimming cost V 11 bases and J 0 bases, with 10 bases left between them. CDR3 length: 13 residues. This sample stems from a study of Ad26.COV2.S vaccination and SARS-CoV-2 variants. The overall study: Administration of Ad26.COV2.S was intramuscular, either once or twice 56 days apart. Study-wide results and limits: There was a possibility that the TCR breadth and depth analyses underestimated total T cell responses. Relative to placebo recipients, vaccine recipients exhibited elevated spike-specific TCR breadth.

This receptor was taken from a person aged 18-65 years who received the Ad26.COV2.S COVID-19 vaccine or a placebo. The material was peripheral blood, obtained in a trial of Ad26.COV2.S vaccine versus placebo. The rearrangement joins TRBV12-3 or TRBV12-4 to TRBJ2-2; possible D gene TRBD1, 6 bases. Here the CDR3 DNA reads TGTGCCGGGGGCCTAGCGAACACCGGGGAGCTGTTTTTT. It encodes CAGGLANTGELFF.